This record looks at one T cell receptor beta chain sequence and its context. Individuals aged roughly 18 to 90 years were recruited from 24 US areas. Which cohort a participant joined came from the clinical history participants gave. The record originates from a study of blood T cell repertoires in COVID-19. Study background: Nucleic acid was either cDNA or gDNA, and it came from T cells, B-cell-depleted T cells, or PBMCs.

Produced via immunoSEQ multiplex PCR; TCRdb's table is partial and in-frame only. The repertoire holds 200,000 to 250,000 clones, with around 84% as singletons. V lost 3 bases and J lost 4, with 16 bases in between. The CDR3 loop spans 16 amino acids. Germline loops: CDR1 MGHRA, CDR2 YSYEKL. The genes are TRBV4-1 and TRBJ1-3; the D gene is possibly TRBD1 (5 bases). Sequencing used PBMCs or T cells enriched from blood (not recorded which). This TCR derives from a young man with acute COVID-19. The CDR3 reads CASSQGSRARGNTIYF. The CDR3 DNA is TGCGCCAGCAGCCAGGGGTCCAGGGCGAGAGGAAACACCATATATTTT.